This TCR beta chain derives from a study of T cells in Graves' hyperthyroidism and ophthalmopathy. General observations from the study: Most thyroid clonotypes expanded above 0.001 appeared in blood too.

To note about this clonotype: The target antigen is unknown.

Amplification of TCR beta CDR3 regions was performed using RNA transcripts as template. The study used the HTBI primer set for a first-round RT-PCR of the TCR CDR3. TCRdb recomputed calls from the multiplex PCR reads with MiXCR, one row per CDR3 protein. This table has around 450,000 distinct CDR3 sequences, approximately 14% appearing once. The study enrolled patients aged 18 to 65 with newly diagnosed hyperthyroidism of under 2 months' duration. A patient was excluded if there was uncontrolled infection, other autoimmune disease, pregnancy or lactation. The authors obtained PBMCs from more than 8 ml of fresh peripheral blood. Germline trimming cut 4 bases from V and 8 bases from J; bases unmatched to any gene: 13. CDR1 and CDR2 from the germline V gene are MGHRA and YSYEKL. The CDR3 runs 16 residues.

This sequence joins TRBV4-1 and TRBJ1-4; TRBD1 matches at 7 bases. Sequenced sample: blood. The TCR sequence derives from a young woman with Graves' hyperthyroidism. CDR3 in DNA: TGCGCCAGCAGCCCGGACAGGTCGGTCGGCTGGGAAAAACTGTTTTTT. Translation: CASSPDRSVGWEKLFF.